The present TCR beta chain was sequenced within a study of OX40 agonist ivuxolimab in advanced cancers. Remarks on this clone: Its antigen is currently unknown.

Findings and caveats of the study: Dosing at 0.1 to 3.0 mg/kg was accompanied by clonal expansion of CD4+ and CD8+ blood T cells by week 6. Expanded clones were, on average, more numerous among CD8+ T cells than CD4+.

Measured with immunoSEQ multiplex PCR; TCRdb has only the in-frame clones, and not every one. The sample has tens of thousands of clones, around four fifths seen once. V dropped 0 bases and J dropped 5 bases, with 12 bases sitting between them. There are 15 residues in the CDR3. CDR1 MNHEY and CDR2 SMNVEV come from the germline V gene (reference sequence). Any history of autoimmune disease or systemic immunosuppression disqualified patients. Patients had blood sampled at baseline and again on cycle 4 day 1 and cycle 7 day 1. The sequencing used CD4+ or CD8+ T cells sorted from blood, collected in a trial of the OX40 agonist ivuxolimab. V usage is TRBV27 and J usage is TRBJ2-3, with a tentative D call TRBD2 (7 bases). The source is an adult with an advanced solid tumor such as melanoma, head and neck, liver or kidney cancer. The CDR3 spells CASSLSWGGRDTQYF. The CDR3 nucleotides are TGTGCCAGCAGTTTATCGTGGGGGGGCCGAGATACGCAGTATTTT.